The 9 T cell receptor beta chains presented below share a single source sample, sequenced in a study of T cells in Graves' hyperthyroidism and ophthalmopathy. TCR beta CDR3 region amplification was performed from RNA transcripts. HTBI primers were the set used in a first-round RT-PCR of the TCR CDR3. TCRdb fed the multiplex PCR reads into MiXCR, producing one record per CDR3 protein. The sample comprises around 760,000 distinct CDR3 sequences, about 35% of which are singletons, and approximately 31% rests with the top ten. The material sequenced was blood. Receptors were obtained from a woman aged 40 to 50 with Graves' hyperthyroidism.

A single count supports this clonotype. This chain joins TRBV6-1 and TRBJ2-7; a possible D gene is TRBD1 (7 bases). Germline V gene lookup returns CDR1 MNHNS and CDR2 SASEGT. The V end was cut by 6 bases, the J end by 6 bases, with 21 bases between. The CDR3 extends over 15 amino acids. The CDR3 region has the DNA TGTGCCAGCAGAATAAGGACCCGACAGGGAGGCGAGCAGTACTTC. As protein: CASRIRTRQGGEQYF.

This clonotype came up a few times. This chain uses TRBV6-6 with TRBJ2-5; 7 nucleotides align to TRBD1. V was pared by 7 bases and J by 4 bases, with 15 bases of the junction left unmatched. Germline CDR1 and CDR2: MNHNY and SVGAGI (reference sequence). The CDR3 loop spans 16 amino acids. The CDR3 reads CASTKRRQGKAETQYF. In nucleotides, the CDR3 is TGTGCCAGCACCAAAAGAAGACAGGGAAAAGCAGAGACCCAGTACTTC.

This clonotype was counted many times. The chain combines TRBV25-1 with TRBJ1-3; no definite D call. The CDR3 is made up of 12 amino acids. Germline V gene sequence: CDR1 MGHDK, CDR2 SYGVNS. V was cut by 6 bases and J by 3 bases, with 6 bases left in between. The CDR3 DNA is TGTGCCAGCAGGTCCTATGGAAACACCATATATTTT. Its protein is CASRSYGNTIYF.

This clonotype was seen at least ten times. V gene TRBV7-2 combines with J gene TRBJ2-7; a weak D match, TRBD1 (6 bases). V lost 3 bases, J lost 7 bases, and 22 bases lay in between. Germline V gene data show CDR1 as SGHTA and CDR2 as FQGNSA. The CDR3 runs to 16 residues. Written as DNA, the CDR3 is TGTGCCAGCAGCTTTTTGGTACAGGGCTTGAGGGGTGAGCAGTACTTC. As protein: CASSFLVQGLRGEQYF.

For the CDR3, the DNA is TGTGCCAGCAGAGGCAACCAAAACTATGGCTACACCTTC. Its translation: CASRGNQNYGYTF. V usage is TRBV28 and J usage is TRBJ1-2; D is uncertain. Germline V gene data show CDR1 as MDHEN and CDR2 as SYDVKM. CDR3 length: 13 amino acids. The ends were cut back, 6 bases at V and 2 bases at J, with 10 bases in the middle.

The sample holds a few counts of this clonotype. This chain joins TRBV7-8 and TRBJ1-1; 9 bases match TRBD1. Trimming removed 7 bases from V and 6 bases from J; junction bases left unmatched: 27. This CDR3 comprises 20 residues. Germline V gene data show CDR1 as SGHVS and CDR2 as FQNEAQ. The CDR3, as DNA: TGTGCCAGCACAACCGGGTCTTCGATACAGGGGGCAATGGGGTTTCCTGAAGCTTTCTTT. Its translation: CASTTGSSIQGAMGFPEAFF. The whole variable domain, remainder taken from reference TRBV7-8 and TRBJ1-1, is GAGVSQSPRYKVAKRGQDVALRCDPISGHVSLFWYQQALGQGPEFLTYFQNEAQLDKSGLPSDRFFAERPEGSVSTLKIQRTQQEDSAVYLCASTTGSSIQGAMGFPEAFFGQGTRLTVV.

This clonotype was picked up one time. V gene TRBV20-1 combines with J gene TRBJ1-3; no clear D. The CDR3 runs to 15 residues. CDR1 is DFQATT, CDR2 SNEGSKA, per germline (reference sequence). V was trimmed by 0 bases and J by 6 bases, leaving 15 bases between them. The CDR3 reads CSARDLASLENTIYF. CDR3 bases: TGCAGTGCTAGAGATCTGGCGAGTTTGGAAAACACCATATATTTT.

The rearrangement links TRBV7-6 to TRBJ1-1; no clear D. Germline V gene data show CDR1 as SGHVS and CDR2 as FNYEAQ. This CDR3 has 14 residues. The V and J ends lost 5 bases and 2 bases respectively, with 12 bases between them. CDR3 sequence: CASSPTAPNTEAFF. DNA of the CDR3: TGTGCCAGCAGCCCGACCGCCCCAAACACTGAAGCTTTCTTT.

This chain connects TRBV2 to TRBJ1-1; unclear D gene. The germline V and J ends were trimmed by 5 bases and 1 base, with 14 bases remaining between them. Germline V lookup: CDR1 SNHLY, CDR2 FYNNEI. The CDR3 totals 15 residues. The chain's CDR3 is CASSLWVGRNTEAFF. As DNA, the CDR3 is TGTGCCAGCAGTTTATGGGTAGGGAGGAACACTGAAGCTTTCTTT.